This is a list of T cell receptor beta chains from one sample in a study of response to subunit inactivated influenza vaccine. TCRdb reprocessed the RT-PCR reads with MiXCR, giving one entry per CDR3 protein. The sample includes around 300,000 distinct CDR3 sequences, 22% of them seen just once. Here the sequenced sample was PBMCs from blood, taken about 20 months after vaccination. These receptor sequences come from a man between 50 and 75 years old who received an inactivated influenza vaccine. Each CDR3 is given with its conserved first and last residue. Each record gives: V gene, J gene, D gene, clone size, CDR3 protein, CDR3 DNA. The D gene is left open where the match is weak. The size field is filled for only some rows; it gives once, few, many or a size class.

V: TRBV6-2/TRBV6-3; J: TRBJ1-5; D: -; size: -; CDR3: CAAGGVYSNQPQHF; DNA: TGTGCCGCCGGCGGAGTCTATAGCAATCAGCCCCAGCATTTT
V: TRBV6-1; J: TRBJ1-2; D: -; size: -; CDR3: CASSITTGKDYGYTF; DNA: TGTGCCAGCAGTATTACGACAGGAAAGGACTATGGCTACACCTTC
V: TRBV6-1; J: TRBJ2-5; D: TRBD1; size: few; CDR3: CASSRTGGAWETQYF; DNA: TGTGCCAGCAGCCGAACAGGGGGCGCCTGGGAGACCCAGTACTTC
V: TRBV20-1; J: TRBJ1-4; D: -; size: many; CDR3: CSALDGLKGSNEKLFF; DNA: TGCAGTGCTCTGGACGGTCTGAAGGGGTCTAATGAAAAACTGTTTTTT
V: TRBV5-4; J: TRBJ1-1; D: TRBD1; size: -; CDR3: CASSLAAGTENPAEAFF; DNA: TGTGCCAGCAGCTTGGCCGCGGGGACAGAGAATCCCGCTGAAGCTTTCTTT
V: TRBV5-1; J: TRBJ2-1; D: -; size: once; CDR3: CASSSVDPYNEQFF; DNA: TGCGCCAGCAGCTCCGTAGACCCCTACAATGAGCAGTTCTTC
V: TRBV4-1; J: TRBJ1-6; D: -; size: -; CDR3: CASSPGTDLFNSPLHF; DNA: TGCGCCAGCAGCCCTGGGACGGACCTTTTTAATTCACCCCTCCACTTT
V: TRBV10-3; J: TRBJ2-3; D: TRBD2; size: few; CDR3: CAISESILAGGDTQYF; DNA: TGTGCCATCAGTGAGTCGATACTAGCGGGGGGAGATACGCAGTATTTT
V: TRBV20-1; J: TRBJ1-5; D: TRBD1; size: few; CDR3: CSVNSGTGGSRNQPQHF; DNA: TGCAGTGTCAATTCCGGGACAGGGGGCTCCCGCAATCAGCCCCAGCATTTT
V: TRBV5-1; J: TRBJ2-1; D: -; size: -; CDR3: CASSPGPFSSYNEQFF; DNA: TGCGCCAGCAGCCCAGGACCCTTTTCCTCCTACAATGAGCAGTTCTTC
V: TRBV12-3/TRBV12-4; J: TRBJ1-2; D: -; size: -; CDR3: CASSSFRANYGYTF; DNA: TGTGCCAGCAGTTCTTTCAGGGCTAACTATGGCTACACCTTC
V: TRBV6-5; J: TRBJ2-3; D: TRBD1; size: -; CDR3: CASSYWTGITDTQYF; DNA: TGTGCCAGCAGTTACTGGACAGGCATCACAGATACGCAGTATTTT
V: TRBV5-1; J: TRBJ2-1; D: TRBD2; size: few; CDR3: CASSPPGTSGRPIYNEQFF; DNA: TGCGCCAGCAGCCCCCCTGGGACTAGCGGGAGACCCATCTACAATGAGCAGTTCTTC
V: TRBV18; J: TRBJ2-2; D: -; size: -; CDR3: CASLQGRRNTGELFF; DNA: TGTGCCAGCCTCCAGGGACGTCGGAACACCGGGGAGCTGTTTTTT
V: TRBV18; J: TRBJ2-3; D: -; size: few; CDR3: CASSPASPADTQYF; DNA: TGTGCCAGCTCACCGGCCAGTCCGGCGGATACGCAGTATTTT
V: TRBV25-1; J: TRBJ2-5; D: -; size: few; CDR3: CASTEDGQETQYF; DNA: TGTGCCAGTACAGAAGATGGTCAAGAGACCCAGTACTTC
V: TRBV12-3/TRBV12-4; J: TRBJ1-1; D: -; size: -; CDR3: CASSFQNYMNTEAFF; DNA: TGTGCCAGCAGTTTTCAGAACTACATGAACACTGAAGCTTTCTTT
V: TRBV2; J: TRBJ1-2; D: -; size: -; CDR3: CASSVSAGREYTF; DNA: TGTGCCAGCAGTGTATCGGCAGGGAGAGAGTACACCTTC
V: TRBV5-1; J: TRBJ1-3; D: TRBD1; size: -; CDR3: CTSSLRTGSGNTIYF; DNA: TGCACCAGCAGCTTGCGGACAGGGTCCGGAAACACCATATATTTT
V: TRBV4-3; J: TRBJ2-7; D: TRBD2; size: -; CDR3: CASSHLLAGAGEQYF; DNA: TGCGCCAGCAGCCACCTACTAGCGGGGGCCGGGGAGCAGTACTTC
V: TRBV5-5; J: TRBJ2-1; D: -; size: -; CDR3: CASTPWYTYNEQFF; DNA: TGTGCCAGCACCCCCTGGTATACCTACAATGAGCAGTTCTTC
V: TRBV19; J: TRBJ1-1; D: -; size: -; CDR3: CASIKAWGSTEAFF; DNA: TGTGCCAGTATTAAGGCGTGGGGATCCACTGAAGCTTTCTTT
V: TRBV7-6; J: TRBJ2-1; D: TRBD1; size: few; CDR3: CASSSHGTGLHEQFF; DNA: TGTGCCAGCAGCAGTCATGGGACAGGGTTGCATGAGCAGTTCTTC
V: TRBV29-1; J: TRBJ1-3; D: -; size: few; CDR3: CSVDPTGSGNTIYF; DNA: TGCAGCGTGGACCCGACAGGCTCTGGAAACACCATATATTTT
V: TRBV12-3/TRBV12-4; J: TRBJ1-1; D: -; size: -; CDR3: CASRGTEKDTEAFF; DNA: TGTGCCAGCAGGGGGACCGAAAAAGACACTGAAGCTTTCTTT
V: TRBV7-9; J: TRBJ1-3; D: -; size: -; CDR3: CASSFLKSSGNTIYF; DNA: TGTGCCAGCAGCTTCCTGAAAAGCTCTGGAAACACCATATATTTT
V: TRBV10-3; J: TRBJ1-2; D: TRBD1; size: few; CDR3: CAISELTGTNYGYTF; DNA: TGTGCCATCAGTGAGCTGACAGGGACTAACTATGGCTACACCTTC
V: TRBV7-2; J: TRBJ2-1; D: -; size: few; CDR3: CASSLVWGPYNEQFF; DNA: TGTGCCAGCAGCTTAGTTTGGGGACCTTACAATGAGCAGTTCTTC
V: TRBV20-1; J: TRBJ1-6; D: -; size: few; CDR3: CSARDRHHSPLHF; DNA: TGCAGTGCTAGAGATCGACACCATTCACCCCTCCACTTT
V: TRBV28; J: TRBJ2-1; D: TRBD2; size: -; CDR3: CASLNLAGGPYNEQFF; DNA: TGTGCCAGCCTTAACCTAGCGGGCGGCCCCTACAATGAGCAGTTCTTC
V: TRBV12-3/TRBV12-4; J: TRBJ1-4; D: -; size: -; CDR3: CASSPRPPATNEKLFF; DNA: TGTGCCAGCAGTCCACGCCCTCCGGCAACTAATGAAAAACTGTTTTTT
V: TRBV30; J: TRBJ1-2; D: TRBD1; size: -; CDR3: CAWARDSQSYGYTF; DNA: TGTGCCTGGGCTCGGGACAGTCAATCCTATGGCTACACCTTC
V: TRBV18; J: TRBJ1-2; D: TRBD1; size: few; CDR3: CASSPVDWTGGAYGYTF; DNA: TGTGCCAGCTCACCTGTAGACTGGACAGGGGGCGCCTATGGCTACACCTTC
V: TRBV4-2; J: TRBJ2-7; D: TRBD1; size: -; CDR3: CASSQAGQGREQYF; DNA: TGTGCCAGCAGCCAAGCGGGACAGGGTCGGGAGCAGTACTTC
V: TRBV19; J: TRBJ1-2; D: TRBD1; size: few; CDR3: CASRTGQTTNYGYTF; DNA: TGTGCCAGTAGGACGGGACAGACGACTAACTATGGCTACACCTTC
V: TRBV5-1; J: TRBJ2-3; D: -; size: few; CDR3: CASSFTGFGTDTQYF; DNA: TGCGCCAGCAGCTTCACGGGATTTGGCACAGATACGCAGTATTTT
V: TRBV20-1; J: TRBJ1-5; D: TRBD1; size: -; CDR3: CSASQGGGNQPQHF; DNA: TGCAGTGCTAGTCAAGGGGGCGGCAATCAGCCCCAGCATTTT
V: TRBV6-5; J: TRBJ2-7; D: -; size: -; CDR3: CASSYSAPREQYF; DNA: TGTGCCAGCAGTTACTCGGCCCCCCGCGAGCAGTACTTC
V: TRBV12-3/TRBV12-4; J: TRBJ1-3; D: -; size: many; CDR3: CASSLREGPSGNTIYF; DNA: TGTGCCAGCAGTCTTCGGGAGGGGCCTTCTGGAAACACCATATATTTT
V: TRBV6-1; J: TRBJ1-2; D: -; size: -; CDR3: CASSTRGLGGYTF; DNA: TGTGCCAGCAGTACCAGGGGTCTGGGGGGCTACACCTTC
V: TRBV20-1; J: TRBJ1-1; D: -; size: few; CDR3: CSASEGRANTEAFF; DNA: TGCAGTGCCTCGGAGGGCAGGGCGAACACTGAAGCTTTCTTT
V: TRBV28; J: TRBJ1-1; D: TRBD1; size: few; CDR3: CASSGTGQWTEAFF; DNA: TGTGCCAGCAGCGGGACAGGGCAGTGGACTGAAGCTTTCTTT
V: TRBV20-1; J: TRBJ2-2; D: -; size: few; CDR3: CSARDKNNGELFF; DNA: TGCAGTGCTAGAGACAAAAATAACGGGGAGCTGTTTTTT
V: TRBV5-4; J: TRBJ2-3; D: -; size: once; CDR3: CASSLDQGGTDTQYF; DNA: TGTGCCAGCAGCTTGGACCAAGGGGGCACAGATACGCAGTATTTT
V: TRBV20-1; J: TRBJ1-4; D: -; size: once; CDR3: CSARDSTEKLFF; DNA: TGCAGTGCTAGAGATAGTACTGAAAAACTGTTTTTT